The 21 T cell receptor beta chains in this list originate from one sample, sequenced in a study of T cell responses to AZD1222 COVID-19 vaccine (TCRdb year 2021). Library preparation was by the immunoSEQ multiplex PCR assay. The clones in this table, taken by TCRdb from immuneACCESS, are in-frame only. Not every clone is retained; where verified, under half of the shortfall comes from an unresolved V gene, and the cause of the rest is unknown. The sample contains 65,000 to 90,000 clones, 70% to 90% of them found a single time. 20% of the sample is taken by the ten largest. What this sample's time point label stands for: baseline before first vaccination. The material was peripheral blood, obtained on day 0 of AZD1222 vaccination. The receptors were sampled from an adult in good health.

V is TRBV19 and J is TRBJ1-1, with D unclear. The CDR3 sequence is 12 residues long. The V and J ends lost 6 bases and 4 bases respectively, with 9 bases between them. Germline V gene sequence: CDR1 LNHDA, CDR2 SQIVND (reference sequence). The CDR3 protein is CASRPGPTEAFF. As DNA, the CDR3 is TGTGCCAGTAGACCGGGCCCCACTGAAGCTTTCTTT. The full variable domain, with the rest looked up from reference TRBV19 and TRBJ1-1, is DGGITQSPKYLFRKEGQNVTLSCEQNLNHDAMYWYRQDPGQGLRLIYYSQIVNDFQKGDIAEGYSVSREKKESFPLTVTSAQKNPTAFYLCASRPGPTEAFFGQGTRLTVV.

This chain uses TRBV9 with TRBJ2-3, with D hard to call. Trimming stripped 3 bases from V and 0 bases from J, with 14 bases between. This CDR3 spans 16 amino acids. CDR1 is SGDLS and CDR2 is YYNGEE in the germline V gene. CDR3 residues: CASSGASDVSTDTQYF. The CDR3 nucleotides read TGTGCCAGCAGCGGGGCCAGCGATGTGAGCACAGATACGCAGTATTTT.

The chain joins TRBV28 to TRBJ2-4; D perhaps matches TRBD1 (7 bases). The CDR3 has 13 amino acids. Trimming pared 4 bases from V and 6 bases from J, leaving 10 bases between. CDR1 is MDHEN and CDR2 is SYDVKM in the germline V gene. The CDR3 sequence is CASSSGDRNIQYF. The CDR3 DNA follows: TGTGCCAGCAGTTCGGGGGACAGAAACATTCAGTACTTC.

The V call is TRBV15, the J call TRBJ2-4; tentatively, D is TRBD1 or TRBD2 (6 bases each). The V and J ends lost 8 bases and 8 bases respectively, with 19 bases between them. CDR3 length: 14 residues. Germline V gives CDR1 LNHNV, CDR2 YYDKDF (reference sequence). Here the CDR3 reads CATSPGGGGYIQYF. For the CDR3, the DNA is TGTGCCACCTCTCCAGGAGGAGGGGGATACATTCAGTACTTC.

This clone has more than one count but fewer than ten. This chain uses TRBV6-5 with TRBJ2-7, with 8 positions matching TRBD2. Per germline, CDR1 MNHEY and CDR2 SVGAGI. This CDR3 has 13 residues. With 10 bases clipped from V and 4 bases from J, the junction kept 9 bases outside the gene matches. CDR3 in amino acids: CAIREGARYEQYF. The CDR3 region has the DNA TGTGCCATTCGGGAGGGCGCGAGGTACGAGCAGTACTTC.

This clone was counted once. This chain connects TRBV4-2 to TRBJ2-2; D possibly uses TRBD1 or TRBD2 (6 bases each). V was clipped by 5 bases and J by 3 bases, with 16 bases between them. CDR1 is LGHNA, CDR2 YNFKEQ, per germline. This CDR3 has 16 amino acids. CDR3 sequence: CASSFPQGTHTGELFF. The DNA of the CDR3 is TGTGCCAGCAGCTTCCCCCAGGGGACTCACACCGGGGAGCTGTTTTTT.

The chain links TRBV5-1 to TRBJ1-2; TRBD1 matches at 7 bases. CDR3 length: 13 amino acids. CDR1 and CDR2 from the germline V gene are SGHRS and YFSETQ. Losses at the gene ends were 5 bases for V and 5 bases for J; bases not matched to a gene: 6. This chain's CDR3 is CASRGTAEYGYTF. The CDR3 DNA sequence: TGCGCCAGCAGGGGGACAGCGGAATATGGCTACACCTTC.

The chain couples TRBV7-9 to TRBJ1-1, with D possibly TRBD1 on 5 matching bases. This CDR3 has 16 amino acids. The V and J ends lost 4 bases and 1 base respectively, with 16 bases between them. CDR1 and CDR2 (germline): SEHNR, FQNEAQ (reference sequence). The CDR3: CASSSTSRGWNTEAFF. CDR3 DNA: TGTGCCAGCAGCTCGACTTCTCGGGGGTGGAACACTGAAGCTTTCTTT.

This chain connects TRBV2 to TRBJ1-3, with unresolved D. Looked up from germline, CDR1 is SNHLY and CDR2 is FYNNEI. Trimming stripped 3 bases from V and 2 bases from J, with 14 bases between. The CDR3 runs 16 residues. CDR3 in amino acids: CASSDVLLSAGNTIYF. The CDR3 coding sequence is TGTGCCAGCAGTGATGTCCTCTTGTCCGCTGGAAACACCATATATTTT.

The rearrangement uses TRBV5-1 and TRBJ1-1, with 8 bases matching TRBD1. The germline V gene encodes CDR1 SGHRS and CDR2 YFSETQ. Trimming took 4 bases from V and 2 from J; bases not matched to a gene: 7. The CDR3 has 15 residues. The CDR3 DNA reads as TGCGCCAGCAGCCCCGGACAGGGAAGAAACACTGAAGCTTTCTTT. Amino acid sequence: CASSPGQGRNTEAFF.

This rearrangement joins TRBV2 to TRBJ1-5; weak D call: TRBD1 (6 bases). The V gene lost 2 bases and the J gene lost 0 bases, with 14 bases spanning the gap. The CDR3 sequence is 17 residues long. Germline loops: CDR1 SNHLY, CDR2 FYNNEI. CDR3 in amino acids: CASSEYPDRNSNQPQHF. Written as DNA, the CDR3 is TGTGCCAGCAGTGAATACCCGGACAGAAATAGCAATCAGCCCCAGCATTTT. The full variable domain, completed using reference TRBV2 and TRBJ1-5, is EPEVTQTPSHQVTQMGQEVILRCVPISNHLYFYWYRQILGQKVEFLVSFYNNEISEKSEIFDDQFSVERPDGSNFTLKIRSTKLEDSAMYFCASSEYPDRNSNQPQHFGDGTRLSIL.

The chain couples TRBV7-2 to TRBJ1-2; D remains ambiguous. The V end was cut by 3 bases, the J end by 4 bases, with 18 bases between. Germline CDR1 and CDR2: SGHTA and FQGNSA. This CDR3 comprises 16 residues. In DNA form, the CDR3 reads TGTGCCAGCAGCTTCGCGGGTATGGGTCAGAGCTATGGCTACACCTTC. Translating gives CASSFAGMGQSYGYTF.

The chain joins TRBV25-1 to TRBJ1-6; D might be TRBD1 (5 bases). The ends were cut back, 7 bases at V and 2 bases at J, with 12 bases in the middle. Per the germline V gene, CDR1 is MGHDK and CDR2 is SYGVNS. The CDR3 totals 15 residues. CDR3 sequence (DNA): TGTGCCAGCATCGCTCAGGGTGCCTATAATTCACCCCTCCACTTT. Its translation is CASIAQGAYNSPLHF.

V is TRBV11-1 and J is TRBJ2-7; D tentatively reads TRBD1 or TRBD2 (5 bases each). The length of the CDR3 is 14 residues. Germline loops: CDR1 SGHAT, CDR2 FQDESV (reference sequence). Trimming stripped 7 bases from V and 0 bases from J, with 13 bases between. The CDR3 sequence is CASNSGTHSYEQYF. Written as DNA, the CDR3 is TGTGCCAGCAATTCCGGGACCCACTCCTACGAGCAGTACTTC.

The chain has TRBV27 and TRBJ2-1, with 8 positions matching TRBD1. The CDR3 loop spans 15 amino acids. The germline CDR1 and CDR2 sequences are MNHEY and SMNVEV (reference sequence). The ends lost 6 bases at V and 3 bases at J; junction bases unmatched: 7. As DNA, the CDR3 is TGTGCCAGCAGAACAGGGGGGTATATCTACAATGAGCAGTTCTTC. Its translation is CASRTGGYIYNEQFF.

The chain is built from TRBV28 and TRBJ2-1, with D tentatively TRBD1 or TRBD2 (5 bases each). This CDR3 is built from 14 residues. The V gene's germline CDR1 is MDHEN and CDR2 SYDVKM. Trimming removed 3 bases from V and 7 bases from J, with 13 bases in between. CDR3 amino acids: CASSFSIWGNEQFF. Here the CDR3 DNA reads TGTGCCAGCAGTTTTTCCATCTGGGGGAATGAGCAGTTCTTC.

The chain carries TRBV14 and TRBJ2-2, with D unresolved. The CDR3 spans 14 residues. Germline CDR1 and CDR2: SGHDN and FVKESK. V was cut by 0 bases and J by 2 bases, with 4 bases left in between. Here the CDR3 reads CASSQDFNTGELFF. In DNA form, the CDR3 reads TGTGCCAGCAGCCAAGATTTCAACACCGGGGAGCTGTTTTTT.

This clone was counted a few times. The chain carries TRBV2 and TRBJ2-2; weak D call: TRBD2 (5 bases). The CDR3 is 13 amino acids. The V end was cut by 5 bases, the J end by 7 bases, with 11 bases between. Germline lookup yields CDR1 SNHLY and CDR2 FYNNEI. DNA for the CDR3: TGTGCCAGCAGTTGGGAGCAGATCGGGGAGCTGTTTTTT. Its protein product is CASSWEQIGELFF.

J is TRBJ2-1 and V is TRBV4-1; weak D call: TRBD2 (7 bases). Looked up from germline, CDR1 is MGHRA and CDR2 is YSYEKL. V dropped 4 bases and J dropped 6 bases, with 16 bases sitting between them. This CDR3 spans 15 amino acids. CDR3 protein: CASSPLAGATNEQFF. In DNA, the CDR3 is TGCGCCAGCAGCCCCCTTGCGGGGGCTACCAATGAGCAGTTCTTC.

The chain employs TRBV19 and TRBJ2-7; possible D gene TRBD1, 6 bases. Trimming took 9 bases from V and 4 from J, leaving 22 bases between them. The CDR3 is made up of 15 amino acids. The V gene's germline CDR1 is LNHDA and CDR2 SQIVND (reference sequence). CDR3 loop: CASSTRGQLIYEQYF. For the CDR3, the DNA is TGTGCCAGCTCGACTCGGGGACAACTAATTTACGAGCAGTACTTC.

This sequence joins TRBV5-1 and TRBJ1-3; D remains ambiguous. The CDR3 is made up of 15 amino acids. Trimming cost V 0 bases and J 0 bases, with 7 bases left between them. Germline CDR1 SGHRS, CDR2 YFSETQ. CDR3: CASSLGGSSGNTIYF. CDR3 nucleotides: TGCGCCAGCAGCTTGGGCGGCAGCTCTGGAAACACCATATATTTT.